A single TCR beta chain is shown here with its context. These data come from a study of control samples from healthy donors and cancer patients. The assay was immunoSEQ multiplex PCR, and TCRdb's table has in-frame clones only and misses some. This sample has fewer than 250,000 clones, with 91% found just once. The receptor was derived from a man under 40 in good health. Sequencing was performed on blood.

CDR3 sequence reads: CASKREDRSSWEQYF. As DNA, the CDR3 is TGTGCCAGCAAGCGGGAGGACAGGTCGTCGTGGGAGCAGTACTTC. This chain uses TRBV6-5 with TRBJ2-7; TRBD2 matches at 9 bases. After removal of 7 bases from V and 7 bases from J, the junction contained 14 bases not matched to a gene. CDR3 length equals 15 residues. Germline loops: CDR1 MNHEY, CDR2 SVGAGI.